This entry lists 24 T cell receptor beta chains sequenced from one sample in a study of low-dose radiotherapy and immunotherapy resistance in tumors. Priming of first-strand cDNA relied on TRAV- and TRBV-specific primers (covering alpha and beta chains). The TCRs were subjected to amplification over roughly 20 PCR cycles employing a constant-region primer in conjunction with a V-primer adapter. MiXCR, run by TCRdb on the reads, gives a single entry per CDR3 protein. The table lists 60,000 or so distinct CDR3 sequences, 26% of them singletons. Time point of the sample: before trial treatment. Material: PBMCs, obtained before treatment. The source is a male donor with rectosigmoid adenocarcinoma.

This clonotype was counted ten times or more. The gene calls are TRBV4-3 and TRBJ2-3; the match to TRBD2 covers 14 bases. The CDR3 has 17 residues. V lost 5 bases to trimming and J lost 5 bases; unmatched junction nucleotides: 9. The germline CDR1 and CDR2 sequences are LGHNA and YSLEER. CDR3 DNA sequence: TGCGCCAGCAGCTCAGGACTAGCGGGAGGATTGGGAGATACGCAGTATTTT. Translation gives CASSSGLAGGLGDTQYF.

This clonotype was recorded many times. The chain uses TRBV18 and TRBJ1-6, with 7 bases identical to TRBD1. The CDR3 consists of 14 residues. The J segment lost 7 bases and the V segment lost 3 bases, leaving 3 bases of the junction unmatched. Germline V gene sequence: CDR1 KGHSH, CDR2 LQKENI. The CDR3 is CASSPGGQNSPLHF. The CDR3 DNA is TGTGCCAGCTCACCCGGGGGACAGAATTCACCCCTCCACTTT.

This clonotype was observed many times. The genes are TRBV4-1 and TRBJ2-5, with 9 positions matching TRBD1. CDR3 length: 16 residues. Trimming took 4 bases from V and 4 from J; bases not matched to a gene: 10. Germline CDR1 reads MGHRA; CDR2 reads YSYEKL. The CDR3 bases are TGCGCCAGCAGCCCCGGACAGGGGAGGGACCTAGAGACCCAGTACTTC. Translation gives CASSPGQGRDLETQYF.

The sample holds many counts of this clonotype. The chain couples TRBV19 to TRBJ1-1; a possible D gene is TRBD1 (6 bases). The CDR3 totals 14 residues. Trimming cost V 5 bases and J 0 bases, with 10 bases left between them. Germline V CDR1 and CDR2: LNHDA, SQIVND (reference sequence). This CDR3 is CASSGGHLNTEAFF. As DNA, the CDR3 is TGTGCCAGTAGTGGGGGACACCTGAACACTGAAGCTTTCTTT.

This clonotype was seen many times. This chain connects TRBV12-3 or TRBV12-4 to TRBJ2-7; TRBD1 might be the D (5 bases). Trimming stripped 6 bases from V and 3 bases from J, with 9 bases between. This CDR3 has 12 residues. In nucleotides, the CDR3 is TGTGCCAGCAGCGTACAGGACTACGAGCAGTACTTC. It is translated as CASSVQDYEQYF.

This clonotype was picked up many times. The chain carries TRBV5-1 and TRBJ2-6; a possible D gene is TRBD1 (6 bases). The CDR3 has 16 residues. The germline V gene has CDR1 SGHRS and CDR2 YFSETQ. The V end lost 1 base, the J end lost 4 bases, and 12 bases lay between the germline ends. CDR3 in DNA: TGCGCCAGCAGCTTGACAGGGACCTCCGGGGCCAACGTCCTGACTTTC. This translates into CASSLTGTSGANVLTF.

This clonotype was picked up many times. J is TRBJ2-1 and V is TRBV12-3 or TRBV12-4, with TRBD2 matching over 7 bases. The CDR3 is 16 amino acids. The J segment lost 8 bases and the V segment lost 2 bases, leaving 12 bases of the junction unmatched. The CDR3 nucleotides read TGTGCCAGCAGTTTATCGGCTAGCGGAGGCCCGGATGAGCAGTTCTTC. Encoded protein: CASSLSASGGPDEQFF.

Turning to this clonotype: A read error is the likely source, as a far larger clone sits one nucleotide away. V gene TRBV28 combines with J gene TRBJ2-5; D may be TRBD1 (5 bases). The length of the CDR3 is 18 residues. Germline V gives CDR1 MDHEN, CDR2 SYDVKM. V was shortened by 9 bases and J by 11 bases, with 37 bases between the two germline ends. The CDR3 sequence is CASGKGYGTVRGYNEQYF. Written as DNA, the CDR3 is TGTGCCAGTGGGAAAGGGTATGGAACGGTAAGGGGCTACAATGAGCAGTACTTC.

This clonotype was picked up many times. This chain links TRBV28 with TRBJ1-4; D call uncertain. V gave up 3 bases and J gave up 4 bases, with 15 bases separating them. This CDR3 region has 16 residues. CDR1 is MDHEN and CDR2 is SYDVKM in the germline V gene. CDR3 region: CASSFIGFQLNEKLFF. The CDR3 region has the DNA TGTGCCAGCAGTTTCATAGGATTCCAGCTTAATGAAAAACTGTTTTTT.

This chain joins TRBV28 and TRBJ1-2; D uncertain. The CDR3 runs 12 residues. CDR1 is MDHEN, CDR2 SYDVKM, per germline. V lost 4 bases and J 3 bases, leaving 6 bases between the germline ends. The CDR3 region is CASSSAHYGYTF. DNA of the CDR3: TGTGCCAGCAGTTCAGCACACTATGGCTACACCTTC.

Remarks on this clonotype: Given a far larger clone just one base away, this is likely a sequencing read error. V and J are TRBV27 and TRBJ2-1; 14 nucleotides line up with TRBD2. Germline V gene sequence: CDR1 MNHEY, CDR2 SMNVEV (reference sequence). The CDR3 extends over 15 amino acids. The CDR3 sequence: CVTRPTSGRDNEQFF. DNA for the CDR3: TGTGTCACCAGGCCGACTAGCGGGAGGGACAATGAGCAGTTCTTC.

This clonotype was detected many times. The J gene is TRBJ1-3, the V gene TRBV6-2 or TRBV6-3; D perhaps matches TRBD1 (6 bases). Trimming took 2 bases from V and 0 from J, leaving 8 bases between them. Germline values: CDR1 MNHEY, CDR2 SVGEGT. The CDR3 has 15 residues. The CDR3 DNA reads TGTGCCAGCAGTTACCAACAGGGCTCTGGAAACACCATATATTTT. Amino acid sequence: CASSYQQGSGNTIYF.

This clonotype was recorded at least ten times. The chain joins TRBV2 to TRBJ2-1; D could derive from TRBD1 or TRBD2 (5 bases each). This CDR3 contains 13 residues. Germline V lookup: CDR1 SNHLY, CDR2 FYNNEI. Trimming stripped 6 bases from V and 10 bases from J, with 16 bases between. The CDR3 spells CASSSGRLGEQFF. The CDR3 DNA reads TGTGCCAGCAGCTCGGGACGGCTGGGCGAGCAGTTCTTC.

The V call is TRBV27, the J call TRBJ2-5, with TRBD2 as a possible D gene (5 bases). V was shortened by 9 bases and J by 5 bases, with 13 bases between the two germline ends. This CDR3 is built from 12 residues. Germline V CDR1 and CDR2: MNHEY, SMNVEV (reference sequence). Here the CDR3 DNA reads TGTGCCAGTGCGGGTCCCGGGGAGACCCAGTACTTC. Its protein is CASAGPGETQYF.

This clonotype was observed many times. The gene calls are TRBV6-2 or TRBV6-3 and TRBJ2-7; 11 nucleotides agree with TRBD2. This CDR3 contains 17 residues. Trimming removed 4 bases from V and 1 base from J; junction bases left unmatched: 9. CDR1 MNHEY and CDR2 SVGEGT come from the germline V gene. CDR3: CASSFDVTSGVSYEQYF. The CDR3 region has the DNA TGTGCCAGCAGTTTCGACGTGACTAGCGGGGTTTCCTACGAGCAGTACTTC.

This clonotype was detected a few times. The rearrangement links TRBV18 to TRBJ1-4; D not resolved. With 2 bases removed from V and 7 bases from J, the gap between germline ends came to 23 bases. The CDR3 length is 18 residues. The germline V gene encodes CDR1 KGHSH and CDR2 LQKENI. The CDR3, as DNA: TGTGCCAGCTCACCAGGTTCCTCCGGACGAAGAGCGAGTGAAAAACTGTTTTTT. As protein: CASSPGSSGRRASEKLFF.

About this clonotype itself: A far larger clone is only one base removed, so a read error is likely. This chain uses TRBV7-2 with TRBJ2-2; D may be TRBD1 (5 bases). Germline V gene lookup returns CDR1 SGHTA and CDR2 FQGNSA. The germline V and J ends were trimmed by 2 bases and 6 bases, with 13 bases remaining between them. The CDR3 runs 15 residues. The CDR3 protein is CASSLRGREAGELFF. CDR3 nucleotide sequence: TGTGCCAGCAGCTTAAGGGGCAGGGAAGCCGGGGAGCTGTTTTTT.

With regard to this clonotype: This probably arose from a read error, given a far larger clone one base away. DNA for the CDR3: TGTGCCAGCAGGCCGGGACAGGGAACTCATAGCAATCAGCCCCAGCAATTT. It is translated as CASRPGQGTHSNQPQQF. The rearrangement joins TRBV6-9 to TRBJ1-5; 9 positions agree with TRBD1. The germline V gene encodes CDR1 MNHGY and CDR2 SVAAGI. CDR3 length: 17 amino acids.

This clonotype was recorded many times. The V call is TRBV19, the J call TRBJ1-1, with D unresolved. Germline V lookup: CDR1 LNHDA, CDR2 SQIVND (reference sequence). This CDR3 contains 11 residues. The V end was cut by 3 bases, the J end by 3 bases, with 2 bases between. This chain's CDR3 is CASSIHTEAFF. Written as DNA, the CDR3 is TGTGCCAGTAGTATTCACACTGAAGCTTTCTTT. Variable domain in full (rest from reference TRBV19 and TRBJ1-1): DGGITQSPKYLFRKEGQNVTLSCEQNLNHDAMYWYRQDPGQGLRLIYYSQIVNDFQKGDIAEGYSVSREKKESFPLTVTSAQKNPTAFYLCASSIHTEAFFGQGTRLTVV.

This clonotype appeared many times. This chain links TRBV19 with TRBJ2-1, with a possible D match to TRBD2 (6 bases). CDR1 and CDR2 from the germline V gene are LNHDA and SQIVND (reference sequence). Trimming took off 11 bases at V and 4 bases at J, with 12 bases between the two ends. The CDR3 covers 12 residues. CDR3 region: CASRAGYNEQFF. The DNA for the CDR3 is TGTGCCTCTCGGGCGGGATACAATGAGCAGTTCTTC. Filled out from reference TRBV19 and TRBJ2-1, the complete variable domain reads DGGITQSPKYLFRKEGQNVTLSCEQNLNHDAMYWYRQDPGQGLRLIYYSQIVNDFQKGDIAEGYSVSREKKESFPLTVTSAQKNPTAFYLCASRAGYNEQFFGPGTRLTVL.

The rearrangement joins TRBV6-2 or TRBV6-3 to TRBJ2-7; D gene ambiguous. The CDR3 contains 13 residues. Per the germline V gene, CDR1 is MNHEY and CDR2 is SVGEGT. Trimming stripped 4 bases from V and 0 bases from J, with 7 bases between. Here the CDR3 reads CASSSVRSYEQYF. CDR3 DNA: TGTGCCAGCAGTTCAGTCCGCTCCTACGAGCAGTACTTC.

This clonotype was counted ten times or more. This sequence joins TRBV28 and TRBJ2-7; D is unclear. This CDR3 is built from 12 residues. Trimming pared 3 bases from V and 3 bases from J, leaving 6 bases between. Germline V gene lookup returns CDR1 MDHEN and CDR2 SYDVKM. CDR3 protein: CASSFSNYEQYF. CDR3 DNA: TGTGCCAGCAGTTTCAGCAACTACGAGCAGTACTTC.

This clonotype was recorded at least ten times. The V gene is TRBV28, the J gene TRBJ1-4; possibly TRBD1 for D (5 bases). This CDR3 is 14 amino acids long. Germline V gene data show CDR1 as MDHEN and CDR2 as SYDVKM. V was shortened by 6 bases and J by 8 bases, with 16 bases between the two germline ends. This CDR3 is CASRTWGNREKLFF. For the CDR3, the DNA is TGTGCCAGCAGGACGTGGGGCAATCGAGAAAAACTGTTTTTT.

This clonotype was seen many times. This chain joins TRBV6-2 or TRBV6-3 and TRBJ1-5; D gene unclear. Germline lookup yields CDR1 MNHEY and CDR2 SVGEGT. V gave up 6 bases and J gave up 11 bases, with 17 bases separating them. CDR3 size: 13 residues. CDR3 nucleotide sequence: TGTGCCAGCAGCCGCAACCGGACCCCGGCCCAGCATTTT. This translates into CASSRNRTPAQHF.